This T cell receptor beta chain was profiled in a study of T-cell reconstitution after alpha-beta-depleted transplantation in children (TCRdb year 2016). Broadly, across the study: T-cell immune reconstitution after TCRalphabeta/CD19-depleted allogeneic hematopoietic cell transplantation in children was quantitatively tracked in the study by means of TCR repertoire profiling.

The cysteine opens and the phenylalanine closes a CDR3 of 13 amino acids. The retained sequence is limited to the CDR3, 39 bases, with the frame set at the first base. The germline V gene yields SQVTM for CDR1 and ANQGSEA for CDR2. The germline V end is reduced by 3 bases and the J end by 2 bases; junction bases left unmatched: 3. The receptor library was made with PCR. Sequencer: Illumina HiSeq 2500. TCR libraries were prepared with molecular barcoding, using unique molecular identifiers to normalize TCRbeta repertoire quantification. TCRdb redid the processing of the public reads, applying fastp at Q25 and MiXCR, and retained in-frame beta chains. Each CDR3 protein appears once, grouped with its most common genes and DNA. The sample contains hundreds of thousands of distinct CDR3 sequences, roughly 33% of them found a single time. Under 3% of the sample belongs to the ten largest clones. Comments on this clonotype: Its antigen target is currently unknown. One base away there is no much larger clone; base qualities are not given.

The sequence joins TRBV29-1 to TRBJ2-7; 8 bases in between match TRBD1. This TCR came from a human donor who donated a stem cell graft to a child with aplastic anemia. The sequences come from PBMCs from the stem cell graft donor, collected from the stem cell graft. The nucleotide sequence reads TGCAGCGTTGACGTACAGGGGGCCTACGAGCAGTACTTC. This sequence encodes CSVDVQGAYEQYF.